This passage covers 9 T cell receptor beta chains from one sample sequenced in a study of T-cell reconstitution after alpha-beta-depleted transplantation in children. Unique molecular identifiers were incorporated during preparation of the TCRbeta library. TCRdb independently ran MiXCR on the PCR reads; one entry per CDR3 protein. Here the sample spans some 350,000 distinct CDR3 sequences, about 9.3% being singletons. Material: PBMCs from the stem cell graft donor, obtained from the stem cell graft. The receptor set was obtained from a human donor who donated a stem cell graft to a child with acute lymphoblastic leukemia.

The sample holds a few counts of this clonotype. The chain recombines TRBV4-2 with TRBJ2-7; TRBD2 agrees at 9 bases. CDR1 LGHNA and CDR2 YNFKEQ come from the germline V gene. The CDR3 is 16 amino acids. V lost 0 bases, J lost 2 bases, and 5 bases stayed unmatched. The CDR3 is CASSQETGLAAYEQYF. The DNA of the CDR3 is TGTGCCAGCAGCCAAGAGACGGGACTAGCTGCCTACGAGCAGTACTTC.

The sample holds many counts of this clonotype. This chain connects TRBV5-1 to TRBJ2-2; 9 bases align to TRBD1. The J segment lost 2 bases and the V segment lost 5 bases, leaving 1 base of the junction unmatched. This CDR3 spans 14 amino acids. From germline, CDR1 is SGHRS and CDR2 YFSETQ. The DNA for the CDR3 is TGCGCCAGCAGGGGACAGGGAAACACCGGGGAGCTGTTTTTT. Its protein is CASRGQGNTGELFF. The full variable domain, completed using reference TRBV5-1 and TRBJ2-2, is KAGVTQTPRYLIKTRGQQVTLSCSPISGHRSVSWYQQTPGQGLQFLFEYFSETQRNKGNFPGRFSGRQFSNSRSEMNVSTLELGDSALYLCASRGQGNTGELFFGEGSRLTVL.

The rearrangement joins TRBV7-8 to TRBJ2-5; 9 bases match TRBD2. The CDR3 consists of 15 residues. CDR1 is SGHVS and CDR2 is FQNEAQ in the germline V gene. Trimming removed 1 base from V and 6 bases from J; junction bases left unmatched: 6. The CDR3 here is CASSLGGRAGKTQYF. In DNA, the CDR3 is TGTGCCAGCAGCTTAGGCGGGAGGGCCGGGAAGACCCAGTACTTC.

The chain recombines TRBV12-3 or TRBV12-4 with TRBJ2-4; D uncertain. The V and J ends lost 6 bases and 0 bases respectively, with 9 bases between them. This CDR3 is 14 amino acids long. The CDR3 loop reads CASSSSRAKNIQYF. CDR3 DNA: TGTGCCAGCAGCTCCTCTAGAGCCAAAAACATTCAGTACTTC.

This clonotype was seen only a few times. V usage is TRBV20-1 and J usage is TRBJ2-1; 7 nucleotides align to TRBD1. Trimming cost V 1 base and J 2 bases; bases outside gene matches: 8. From germline, CDR1 is DFQATT and CDR2 SNEGSKA (reference sequence). The CDR3 spans 16 residues. The CDR3 is CSARAHTGATYNEQFF. The CDR3 DNA reads TGCAGTGCTAGAGCCCACACAGGGGCTACCTACAATGAGCAGTTCTTC.

This clonotype was observed once. The junction departs from germline at one end; a sequencing error may be responsible. V and J are TRBV5-1 and TRBJ1-1; TRBD1 matches at 8 bases. The CDR3 length is 15 residues. Germline CDR1 reads SGHRS; CDR2 reads YFSETQ. This chain's CDR3 is CASSAGGQENAEASF. The DNA for the CDR3 is TGCGCCAGCAGCGCTGGGGGACAGGAGAACGCTGAAGCTTCCTTT. Using reference TRBV5-1 and TRBJ1-1 for the parts outside the CDR3, the full variable domain is KAGVTQTPRYLIKTRGQQVTLSCSPISGHRSVSWYQQTPGQGLQFLFEYFSETQRNKGNFPGRFSGRQFSNSRSEMNVSTLELGDSALYLCASSAGGQENAEASFGQGTRLTVV.

This clonotype was seen many times. This chain uses TRBV5-1 with TRBJ2-3, with TRBD2 identical over 12 bases. The CDR3 runs to 15 residues. The V gene end was trimmed by 4 bases and the J gene end by 6 bases; junction bases not matched to a gene: 6. Per the germline V gene, CDR1 is SGHRS and CDR2 is YFSETQ. The CDR3, as DNA: TGCGCCAGCAGCGGGACTAGCGGGTACGATGATACGCAGTATTTT. The encoded protein is CASSGTSGYDDTQYF.

The V and J genes are TRBV5-1 and TRBJ2-5, with a possible D match to TRBD2 (5 bases). This CDR3 contains 14 residues. The V end was cut by 4 bases, the J end by 5 bases, with 15 bases between. Germline V gene data show CDR1 as SGHRS and CDR2 as YFSETQ. CDR3 loop: CASSPSRLFETQYF. The CDR3 region has the DNA TGCGCCAGCAGCCCTAGCAGGCTGTTTGAGACCCAGTACTTC.

This clonotype was seen repeatedly, ten times or more. The chain combines TRBV5-6 with TRBJ2-1, with 11 bases that match TRBD2. J was trimmed by 9 bases and V by 0 bases; bases with no gene match: 8. CDR3 length: 16 amino acids. CDR1 and CDR2 from the germline V gene are SGHDT and YYEEEE. The CDR3 here is CASSLGTGLADPEQFF. Here the CDR3 DNA reads TGTGCCAGCAGCTTGGGGACGGGACTAGCGGACCCTGAGCAGTTCTTC.